This TCR beta chain is drawn from a study of blood T cells in healthy people across ages. Looked up from germline, CDR1 is SNHLY and CDR2 is FYNNEI. V was clipped by 10 bases and J by 1 base, with 11 bases between them. The CDR3 sequence is 12 residues long. This clonotype was found many times. Alongside a J-beta primer mix, a sample-barcoded 5' primer served in a second PCR lasting roughly 7 to 11 cycles. TCRdb ran MiXCR on the 5' RACE reads and lists one entry per CDR3 protein. The sample has 600,000 to 800,000 distinct CDR3 sequences; 45% to 60% are singletons. The sequence was collected from a woman older than 75 in good health. Sequencing used blood. V is TRBV2 and J is TRBJ2-7, with D possibly TRBD1 on 5 matching bases. The CDR3 loop reads CAMGPNSYEQYF. The CDR3 DNA reads TGTGCCATGGGGCCGAATTCCTACGAGCAGTACTTC.